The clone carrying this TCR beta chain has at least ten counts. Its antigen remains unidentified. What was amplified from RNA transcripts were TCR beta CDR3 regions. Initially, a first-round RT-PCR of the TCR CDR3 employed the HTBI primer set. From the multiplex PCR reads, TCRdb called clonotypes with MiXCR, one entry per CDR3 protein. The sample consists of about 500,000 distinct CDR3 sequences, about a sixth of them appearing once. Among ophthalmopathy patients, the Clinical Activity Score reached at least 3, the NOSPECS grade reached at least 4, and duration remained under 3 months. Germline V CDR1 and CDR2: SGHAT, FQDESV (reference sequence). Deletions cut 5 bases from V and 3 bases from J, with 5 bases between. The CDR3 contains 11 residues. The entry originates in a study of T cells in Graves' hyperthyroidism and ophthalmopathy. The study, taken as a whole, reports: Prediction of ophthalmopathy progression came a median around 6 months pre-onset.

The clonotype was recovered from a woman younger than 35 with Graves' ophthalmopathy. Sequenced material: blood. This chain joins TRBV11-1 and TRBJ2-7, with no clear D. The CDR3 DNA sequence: TGTGCCAGCAGCATCAACTACGAGCAGTACTTC. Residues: CASSINYEQYF.